These 14 T cell receptor beta chains originate from one sample sequenced in a study of cytomegalovirus exposure and HLA in healthy donors. PCR was performed using 60 Vbeta and 13 Jbeta primers. Sequenced by immunoSEQ multiplex PCR; TCRdb stores in-frame clones only, minus some. The sample has 150,000 to 200,000 clones, roughly 71% seen once; the top ten hold 2.5% to 3%. The sample was PBMCs. These TCRs come from a woman aged 45-59 years in good health and CMV-seropositive.

The CDR3, as DNA: TGTGCCATCAGGGGCAGGGAGAACACTGAAGCTTTCTTT. Its protein is CAIRGRENTEAFF. The chain is built from TRBV10-3 and TRBJ1-1; D might be TRBD1 (5 bases). CDR1 is ENHRY and CDR2 is SYGVKD in the germline V gene. This CDR3 contains 13 residues. Trimming left V 6 bases short and J 1 base short, with 9 bases between.

The chain carries TRBV5-5 and TRBJ1-3, with D perhaps TRBD1 (5 bases). The CDR3 is made up of 14 amino acids. The ends were cut back, 5 bases at V and 1 base at J, with 10 bases in the middle. Germline lookup yields CDR1 SGHKS and CDR2 YYEKEE (reference sequence). The CDR3 sequence is CASRPQASGNTIYF. CDR3 sequence (DNA): TGTGCCAGCAGACCACAGGCATCTGGAAACACCATATATTTT. The complete variable domain, with remaining parts taken from reference TRBV5-5 and TRBJ1-3, reads DAGVTQSPTHLIKTRGQQVTLRCSPISGHKSVSWYQQVLGQGPQFIFQYYEKEERGRGNFPDRFSARQFPNYSSELNVNALLLGDSALYLCASRPQASGNTIYFGEGSWLTVV.

The chain joins TRBV27 to TRBJ1-5; 7 bases match TRBD1. The CDR3 extends over 15 amino acids. V dropped 6 bases and J dropped 9; count of bases not matched to a gene: 14. Germline assignment: CDR1 MNHEY and CDR2 SMNVEV (reference sequence). The CDR3 region is CASSQGGRSLRPQHF. The CDR3 nucleotides read TGTGCCAGCAGCCAGGGGGGCAGGAGCCTCCGGCCCCAGCATTTT.

The rearrangement joins TRBV29-1 to TRBJ2-7, with 8 bases lining up with TRBD1. This CDR3 comprises 13 residues. CDR1 and CDR2 (germline): SQVTM, ANQGSEA. Trimming removed 4 bases from V and 10 bases from J; junction bases left unmatched: 12. The CDR3 protein is CSVALPRDRQQYF. CDR3 coding DNA: TGCAGCGTTGCCCTTCCACGGGACAGGCAACAGTACTTC.

Only one count was recorded for this clone. The chain combines TRBV2 with TRBJ2-1; D may be TRBD1 (7 bases). The length of the CDR3 is 15 residues. The germline gives CDR1 SNHLY, CDR2 FYNNEI. Between the trimmed V and J ends, which lost 2 bases and 8 bases, there was a span of 16 bases. The CDR3 sequence: CASSESGGTLYEQFF. CDR3 nucleotide sequence: TGTGCCAGCAGTGAATCAGGGGGGACTCTTTATGAGCAGTTCTTC.

This chain connects TRBV2 to TRBJ1-5; TRBD1 might be the D (6 bases). This CDR3 is 14 amino acids long. The germline CDR1 and CDR2 sequences are SNHLY and FYNNEI. The V end was cut by 4 bases, the J end by 10 bases, with 17 bases between. CDR3 DNA: TGTGCCAGCAGTGTCTTGGGACACGTGGATCCCCAGCATTTT. Translation: CASSVLGHVDPQHF. The full variable domain, completed using reference TRBV2 and TRBJ1-5, is EPEVTQTPSHQVTQMGQEVILRCVPISNHLYFYWYRQILGQKVEFLVSFYNNEISEKSEIFDDQFSVERPDGSNFTLKIRSTKLEDSAMYFCASSVLGHVDPQHFGDGTRLSIL.

The chain couples TRBV12-5 to TRBJ2-4; D not resolved. CDR1 and CDR2 from the germline V gene are LGHNT and FRNRAP. The CDR3 has 13 amino acids. The V gene lost 6 bases and the J gene lost 4 bases, with 10 bases spanning the gap. CDR3 nucleotide sequence: TGTGCTAGTGGCGTTGGGCAGAAAAACATTCAGTACTTC. Translating gives CASGVGQKNIQYF.

The chain couples TRBV21-1 to TRBJ2-7; the DNA was not used to check the table's D call, TRBD1. TRBV21-1 is a listed pseudogene. This CDR3 has 19 amino acids. CDR3 loop: CASTEARDRGLLTLYEQYF. The CDR3 coding sequence is TGTGCCAGCACCGAAGCAAGGGACAGGGGGCTTCTTACCCTATACGAGCAGTACTTC.

V usage is TRBV5-1 and J usage is TRBJ1-5; TRBD1 might be the D (5 bases). V lost 0 bases and J 7 bases, leaving 8 bases between the germline ends. Germline loops: CDR1 SGHRS, CDR2 YFSETQ. The CDR3 is 13 residues long. This CDR3 is CASSLEEGQPQHF. In DNA, the CDR3 is TGCGCCAGCAGCTTGGAGGAGGGGCAGCCCCAGCATTTT.

The rearrangement links TRBV2 to TRBJ1-1, with TRBD1 identical over 9 bases. The CDR3 extends over 14 amino acids. V lost 6 bases and J lost 5; bases outside the gene matches: 7. Germline-derived CDR1 and CDR2 are SNHLY and FYNNEI. For the CDR3, the DNA is TGTGCCAGCAGGAGGACAGGGGAGTGGACTGAAGCTTTCTTT. It translates to CASRRTGEWTEAFF.

The chain links TRBV6-1 to TRBJ1-5; no clear D gene. The germline gives CDR1 MNHNS, CDR2 SASEGT. This CDR3 has 15 residues. Trimming left V 4 bases short and J 3 bases short, with 13 bases between. The CDR3 here is CASSATGNINQPQHF. In nucleotides, the CDR3 is TGTGCCAGCAGTGCCACCGGGAATATCAATCAGCCCCAGCATTTT.

The genes are TRBV7-9 and TRBJ1-2, with D possibly being TRBD1 (6 bases). The CDR3 extends over 12 amino acids. Trimming removed 1 base at V and 6 bases at J, with 6 bases between. Germline V lookup: CDR1 SEHNR, CDR2 FQNEAQ (reference sequence). CDR3 region: CASSLDRDGYTF. The CDR3 DNA is TGTGCCAGCAGCTTAGACAGGGATGGCTACACCTTC.

The chain links TRBV6-1 to TRBJ1-5, with 7 positions matching TRBD1. J gave up 4 bases and V 9 bases, and 6 bases lay outside the gene matches. This CDR3 has 13 amino acids. Germline CDR1 reads MNHNS; CDR2 reads SASEGT. CDR3 protein: CASGGQRNQPQHF. The CDR3 bases are TGTGCCAGTGGGGGACAGAGAAATCAGCCCCAGCATTTT.

The chain carries TRBV29-1 and TRBJ1-1; 8 bases map to TRBD1. Germline values: CDR1 SQVTM, CDR2 ANQGSEA. This CDR3 region has 15 residues. V lost 7 bases and J lost 5; bases outside the gene matches: 15. The CDR3 coding sequence is TGCAGCGCCCGAAATCAGCAGGGGGCATATACTGAAGCTTTCTTT. Its translation is CSARNQQGAYTEAFF.